The source of this T cell receptor beta chain is a study of early T cells in non-severe SARS-CoV-2 infection. Study in general: Sequencing was performed on bulk RNA from unsorted whole blood, leaving chains unpaired. Overall study findings and caveats: Missing private and CD4 specificities, VDJdb matching favored anti-spike CD8 responses.

This clonotype showed up many times. Its antigen is unknown. Individual cDNA molecules received unique molecular identifiers during library preparation. Each CDR3 protein gets one entry after TCRdb re-called the 5' RACE reads with MiXCR. The sample lists about 50,000 distinct CDR3 sequences; around 10% were seen once. There are 15 residues in the CDR3. Trimming took 2 bases from V and 0 from J; bases not matched to a gene: 3. The germline gives CDR1 SGHRS, CDR2 YFSETQ. V usage is TRBV5-1 and J usage is TRBJ2-3; 7 bases match TRBD1. Sequencing was performed on whole blood, taken at baseline. The receptor's source is an adult who was a healthcare worker with PCR-confirmed SARS-CoV-2 infection or an uninfected control (not recorded which). Written as DNA, the CDR3 is TGCGCCAGCAGCTTTACAGGGGCCAGCACAGATACGCAGTATTTT. It is translated as CASSFTGASTDTQYF.